The subject of this entry is one T cell receptor (beta chain). Its antigen is as yet unknown. The CDR3 loop spans 15 amino acids. The V gene's germline CDR1 is LNHDA and CDR2 SQIVND (reference sequence). Trimming stripped 7 bases from V and 4 bases from J, with 19 bases between. Donors were nominally healthy when sampled, though unrecorded immune exposures were likely. This record belongs to a study of cytomegalovirus exposure and HLA in healthy donors. General study findings and limits: There were some V segments, including TRBV6-2 and TRBV6-3, excluded as indistinguishable. For presence/absence analyses, sequencing depth was assumed to be roughly uniform across donors.

60 Vbeta and 13 Jbeta primers were used in PCR. Measured with immunoSEQ multiplex PCR; TCRdb has only the in-frame clones, and not every one. The repertoire table contains about 140,000 clones. The chain joins TRBV19 to TRBJ1-1; no clear D. The sequenced material came from PBMCs. The receptor was derived from a woman between 18 and 29 years old in good health and CMV-seronegative. The CDR3 coding sequence is TGTGCCAGTACCACCGACCGGGTCTCGGGCACTGAAGCTTTCTTT. Its protein product is CASTTDRVSGTEAFF.